This T cell receptor beta chain derives from a study of T cell repertoires in cytomegalovirus infection (dated by TCRdb to the late 2010s). Regarding the research as a whole: Because public TCR beta signatures pointed to carriage of CMV infection together with the matching HLA type, the HLA type of each donor mattered for the analysis. General study outcomes and caveats: The ex vivo response was dominated by HLA-C-restricted CMV-specific TCR beta clonotypes, which also provided the single most frequent clonotype in two of eight donors. Carriers of CMV infection plus the relevant HLA type were discriminated by the cumulative frequency of public TCR beta family members in the study cohort and in an independent approximately 360-donor cohort.

CDR1 MNHEY and CDR2 SMNVEV are derived from the germline V gene (reference sequence). A distance of 18 bases separates the germline ends of V and J, which lose 3 bases and 7 bases respectively. The CDR3 starts with the cysteine, ends with the phenylalanine, and has 15 residues. Of all the DNA, just the CDR3 is kept, 45 bases in frame from base 1. This clonotype came up a few times. This clone's antigen is unknown. It has no much larger one-base neighbor in the sample; base qualities were not kept. The listed sequencing device is Illumina HiSeq 1500. In TCRdb, the public reads were trimmed at Q25 with fastp and aligned with MiXCR, with productive beta chains retained. Entries are consolidated by CDR3 protein sequence, retaining the most common genes and DNA. Here the sample has 500,000 to 600,000 distinct CDR3 sequences; about 15% occur a single time. Roughly a quarter of the sample goes to the ten largest clones.

Sequenced material: CD8+ T cells from PBMCs. The sequence was collected from a human donor in good health (CMV status not recorded). Some clones in this sample may be carry-over from other donors' samples. This sequence uses TRBV27 and TRBJ1-2; the D region possibly corresponds to TRBD1 (6 bases align). For the CDR3, the sequence is CASSLTKVTGGGYTF. DNA sequence: TGTGCCAGCAGTTTGACGAAGGTGACAGGTGGTGGCTACACCTTC.